Presented here are 29 T cell receptor beta chains from one specimen sequenced in a study of molecular identifiers for immune sequencing clone quantification. TCRdb processed the PCR reads anew with MiXCR; each CDR3 protein has one entry. This sample carries about 640,000 distinct CDR3 sequences, 15% to 20% of them seen once, and the ten largest clones take 0.7% to 1%. What was sequenced was naive CD8+ T cells from blood, with Jurkat cell RNA spiked in. Documented subset: FACS-sorted CD8+CD4-CCR7+CD45RA+ naive T cells. The receptors originated from a human donor in good health. Some libraries in this study had Jurkat cell RNA spiked in.

This clonotype was observed at least ten times. The chain is built from TRBV13 and TRBJ2-6, with 7 bases that match TRBD1. This CDR3 spans 16 amino acids. J lost 0 bases, V lost 4 bases, and 3 bases had no gene match. Germline V lookup: CDR1 PRHDT, CDR2 FYEKMQ (reference sequence). CDR3 DNA: TGTGCCAGCAGCTCAGACAGGGACTCTGGGGCCAACGTCCTGACTTTC. This sequence encodes CASSSDRDSGANVLTF.

This clonotype appeared many times. The chain employs TRBV7-9 and TRBJ1-1, with 9 nucleotides matching TRBD1. Trimming took 4 bases from V and 5 from J; bases not matched to a gene: 8. There are 15 residues in the CDR3. Germline V gene sequence: CDR1 SEHNR, CDR2 FQNEAQ (reference sequence). CDR3 protein: CASSSGQGIWTEAFF. In nucleotides, the CDR3 is TGTGCCAGCAGCTCCGGACAGGGGATTTGGACTGAAGCTTTCTTT. The full variable domain, its missing parts supplied by reference TRBV7-9 and TRBJ1-1, is DTGVSQNPRHKITKRGQNVTFRCDPISEHNRLYWYRQTLGQGPEFLTYFQNEAQLEKSRLLSDRFSAERPKGSFSTLEIQRTEQGDSAMYLCASSSGQGIWTEAFFGQGTRLTVV.

This clonotype has a count of ten or more. The DNA for the CDR3 is TGTGCCAGCAGTTATTCGGACTACGAGCAGTACTTC. Translating it yields CASSYSDYEQYF. The chain couples TRBV6-2 or TRBV6-3 to TRBJ2-7; D call uncertain. The CDR3 sequence is 12 residues long. Germline-derived CDR1 and CDR2 are MNHEY and SVGEGT. V lost 3 bases and J 3 bases, leaving 6 bases between the germline ends.

This clonotype was seen ten or more times. The chain links TRBV5-4 to TRBJ2-3, with 7 bases that match TRBD2. This CDR3 has 15 amino acids. J was trimmed by 4 bases and V by 2 bases; bases with no gene match: 7. Germline V CDR1 and CDR2: SGHNT, YYREEE (reference sequence). CDR3 in amino acids: CASSFGGGAPDTQYF. CDR3 coding DNA: TGTGCCAGCAGCTTTGGCGGGGGAGCCCCAGATACGCAGTATTTT.

This clonotype was counted many times. V and J are TRBV18 and TRBJ2-3; 7 bases fit TRBD2. The CDR3 has 17 residues. Germline V gives CDR1 KGHSH, CDR2 LQKENI. V shed 3 bases, J shed 4 bases, and the junction held 13 bases outside the gene matches. CDR3 region: CASSPFSGPAGPDTQYF. The CDR3 DNA is TGTGCCAGCTCACCCTTTAGCGGGCCGGCGGGCCCAGATACGCAGTATTTT.

This clonotype was found many times. J is TRBJ2-7 and V is TRBV6-2 or TRBV6-3; no clear D. This CDR3 contains 13 residues. Per the germline V gene, CDR1 is MNHEY and CDR2 is SVGEGT. V dropped 1 base and J dropped 2 bases, with 6 bases sitting between them. The CDR3 bases are TGTGCCAGCAGTTACTTGCCCACCTACGAGCAGTACTTC. Translated, it gives CASSYLPTYEQYF.

This clonotype was seen a single time. A read error may be the cause here, since a much bigger clone is one base away. The rearrangement links TRBV7-2 to TRBJ1-2; D might be TRBD1 (6 bases). The CDR3 runs 15 residues. V lost 6 bases, J lost 2 bases, and 16 bases lay in between. CDR1 and CDR2 from the germline V gene are SGHTA and FQGNSA. The CDR3 bases are TGTGCCAGCAGTCCCTGGGACATCGGAAACTATGGCTACACCTTC. The encoded protein is CASSPWDIGNYGYTF.

Worth noting for this clonotype: This could be a read error, since a much larger clone is one nucleotide away. The rearrangement joins TRBV28 to TRBJ2-7; 8 bases are a match to TRBD2. Looked up from germline, CDR1 is MDHEN and CDR2 is SYDVKM. J gave up 9 bases and V 7 bases, and 14 bases lay outside the gene matches. The CDR3 length is 14 residues. In DNA, the CDR3 is TGTGCCAGCATACCCAGCGGGAGTGTGAACGGGCAGTACTTC. Its translation is CASIPSGSVNGQYF.

This clonotype has a count of ten or more. The junction departs from germline at one end; a sequencing error may be responsible. The V call is TRBV7-9, the J call TRBJ2-7; no clear D. Germline V gene sequence: CDR1 SEHNR, CDR2 FQNEAQ (reference sequence). This CDR3 is 13 amino acids long. The CDR3 DNA follows: TGCGCCAGCAGCTTAGGTCCCTCCTACGAGCAGTACTTC. Encoded protein: CASSLGPSYEQYF.

This clonotype was counted ten times or more. This sequence joins TRBV7-8 and TRBJ2-1, with TRBD1 matching over 8 bases. The J segment lost 2 bases and the V segment lost 1 base, leaving 1 base of the junction unmatched. From germline, CDR1 is SGHVS and CDR2 FQNEAQ. CDR3 length: 15 amino acids. CDR3: CASSLGDRTYNEQFF. CDR3 in DNA: TGTGCCAGCAGCTTAGGGGACAGGACCTACAATGAGCAGTTCTTC.

This clonotype was counted a few times. The V call is TRBV11-2, the J call TRBJ1-1; D ambiguous. The CDR3 is 12 amino acids. Germline CDR1 and CDR2: SGHAT and FQNNGV. V dropped 6 bases and J dropped 4 bases, with 9 bases sitting between them. The CDR3 region is CASSTLGTEAFF. CDR3 in DNA: TGTGCCAGCAGTACCTTGGGCACTGAAGCTTTCTTT.

This clonotype was detected a few times. The chain has TRBV13 and TRBJ2-5; no clear D gene. The CDR3 extends over 14 amino acids. Germline lookup yields CDR1 PRHDT and CDR2 FYEKMQ (reference sequence). The V end was cut by 7 bases, the J end by 5 bases, with 17 bases between. This CDR3 reads CASTPAGLRETQYF. The DNA for the CDR3 is TGTGCCAGCACCCCTGCCGGGTTACGGGAGACCCAGTACTTC.

Only one count was recorded for this clonotype. Since a much larger clone is just one base distant, this may be a read error. The V gene is TRBV6-2 or TRBV6-3, the J gene TRBJ1-2; the match to TRBD1 covers 7 bases. The CDR3 has 14 residues. The germline V gene encodes CDR1 MNHEY and CDR2 SVGEGT. The ends lost 6 bases at V and 2 bases at J; junction bases unmatched: 6. CDR3 amino acids: CASSPGTENYGYTF. The CDR3 nucleotides are TGTGCCAGCAGCCCCGGGACAGAAAACTATGGCTACACCTTC.

This chain connects TRBV19 to TRBJ2-7; TRBD2 matches 11 bases. The J segment lost 1 base and the V segment lost 2 bases, leaving 4 bases of the junction unmatched. The CDR3 sequence is 16 residues long. Germline CDR1 reads LNHDA; CDR2 reads SQIVND (reference sequence). CDR3 DNA sequence: TGTGCCAGTAGTATACTAGCGGGAGGCCCGTCCTACGAGCAGTACTTC. Its protein product is CASSILAGGPSYEQYF.

This clonotype was observed a few times. V gene TRBV2 combines with J gene TRBJ2-3, with TRBD2 identical over 7 bases. After removal of 3 bases from V and 0 bases from J, the junction contained 3 bases not matched to a gene. This CDR3 has 15 amino acids. Germline CDR1 is SNHLY and CDR2 is FYNNEI. In DNA form, the CDR3 reads TGTGCCAGCAGTGAGTCTAGCGGAAGCACAGATACGCAGTATTTT. It specifies CASSESSGSTDTQYF.

About this clonotype itself: Possible read error: a much larger clone is one base away. The chain uses TRBV30 and TRBJ2-5, with D unclear. CDR3 length equals 13 residues. V lost 2 bases to trimming and J lost 4 bases, with 11 bases between them. CDR1 and CDR2 (germline): GTSNPN, SVGIG (reference sequence). The CDR3 nucleotides read TGTGCCTGGAGTAGTCAGCACCTAGAGACCCAGTACTTC. It codes for CAWSSQHLETQYF. Complete variable domain (other parts from reference TRBV30 and TRBJ2-5): SQTIHQWPATLVQPVGSPLSLECTVEGTSNPNLYWYRQAAGRGLQLLFYSVGIGQISSEVPQNLSASRPQDRQFILSSKKLLLSDSGFYLCAWSSQHLETQYFGPGTRLLVL.

Concerning this clonotype: A much larger clonotype is one base distant, so this may be a read error. The chain couples TRBV6-5 to TRBJ2-1; D not certain. From germline, CDR1 is MNHEY and CDR2 SVGAGI. The length of the CDR3 is 12 residues. V was pared by 6 bases and J by 16 bases, with 19 bases between. In DNA form, the CDR3 reads TGTGCCAGCAGCCCGACATGGGGAAGTTATTTCTTC. It codes for CASSPTWGSYFF.

This clonotype occurred once. The CDR3 does not end in the conserved phenylalanine or tryptophan, so this is likely a read error. The chain carries TRBV13 and TRBJ2-7; D possibly corresponds to TRBD1 (6 bases). In germline, CDR1 is PRHDT, CDR2 FYEKMQ (reference sequence). The CDR3 is made up of 16 amino acids. The V end lost 3 bases, the J end lost 0 bases, and 15 bases lay between the germline ends. The CDR3, as DNA: TGTGCCAGCAGCTTTTCGGCCAGGGGACCCTCCTACGAGCAGTACCTC. Translated: CASSFSARGPSYEQYL.

The gene calls are TRBV5-6 and TRBJ1-2; no reliable D call. In germline, CDR1 is SGHDT, CDR2 YYEEEE. This CDR3 has 14 amino acids. Between the trimmed V and J ends, which lost 5 bases and 3 bases, there was a span of 14 bases. CDR3 amino acids: CASRVGATYYGYTF. The DNA of the CDR3 is TGTGCCAGCAGGGTAGGCGCCACCTACTATGGCTACACCTTC.

CDR3 in DNA: TGTGCCACCTCGACAGTTTCTTACGAGCAGTACTTC. Its translation: CATSTVSYEQYF. The chain uses TRBV6-2 or TRBV6-3 and TRBJ2-7; D is possibly TRBD1 (5 bases). The CDR3 contains 12 residues. V was cut by 10 bases and J by 4 bases, with 14 bases left in between. The germline V gene has CDR1 MNHEY and CDR2 SVGEGT.

Of note for this clonotype: A read error may explain this, as a much larger clone is one base away. This rearrangement joins TRBV5-6 to TRBJ2-3, with D tentatively TRBD1 (5 bases). The J call may be in error: the DNA end matches TRBJ1-5 better. Germline V CDR1 and CDR2: SGHDT, YYEEEE. The CDR3 runs to 17 residues. The chain's CDR3 is CASSGGTSGGITDTQHF. In DNA, the CDR3 is TGTGCCAGCAGCGGGGGGACTAGCGGGGGTATCACAGATACGCAGCATTTT.

In this sample, this clonotype turned up many times. The chain carries TRBV4-3 and TRBJ2-7, with 7 bases identical to TRBD2. The V and J ends lost 1 base and 3 bases, in that order; junction bases with no gene match: 6. Germline CDR1 reads LGHNA; CDR2 reads YSLEER. This CDR3 is built from 15 residues. CDR3 sequence (DNA): TGCGCCAGCAGCCAAGGGATAGGACTAGACTACGAGCAGTACTTC. Its translation: CASSQGIGLDYEQYF.

This clonotype has a count of ten or more. The chain is built from TRBV27 and TRBJ2-1, with D tentatively TRBD2 (5 bases). The CDR3 loop spans 13 amino acids. The germline V gene has CDR1 MNHEY and CDR2 SMNVEV (reference sequence). V was pared by 8 bases and J by 7 bases, with 15 bases between. CDR3 bases: TGTGCCAGCTCCCTAGGGCCGGGGAATGAGCAGTTCTTC. This encodes CASSLGPGNEQFF.

The sample holds many counts of this clonotype. The rearrangement links TRBV9 to TRBJ2-5; 10 positions agree with TRBD1. V was pared by 2 bases and J by 1 base, with 8 bases of the junction left unmatched. CDR1 and CDR2 from the germline V gene are SGDLS and YYNGEE. The CDR3 sequence is 17 residues long. CDR3 residues: CASSVGTGVYPQETQYF. The CDR3 nucleotides are TGTGCCAGCAGCGTTGGGACAGGGGTGTACCCCCAAGAGACCCAGTACTTC.

This clonotype was seen at least ten times. The chain carries TRBV6-5 and TRBJ2-1; D is possibly TRBD2 (7 bases). The CDR3 covers 13 residues. Trimming shortened V by 4 bases and J by 6 bases, and 10 bases separated the two germline ends. Looked up from germline, CDR1 is MNHEY and CDR2 is SVGAGI. CDR3 amino acids: CASSSGGANEQFF. The CDR3 region has the DNA TGTGCCAGCAGTTCGGGGGGCGCCAATGAGCAGTTCTTC.

As concerns this clonotype: A read error is possible here, since a much larger clone lies one base away. Given the absence of the conserved phenylalanine or tryptophan at the CDR3 end, a read error is likely. The V and J genes are TRBV19 and TRBJ2-4, with D possibly TRBD1 on 6 matching bases. Germline CDR1 reads LNHDA; CDR2 reads SQIVND (reference sequence). V was trimmed by 1 base and J by 8 bases, leaving 6 bases between them. The CDR3 contains 12 residues. CDR3 loop: CASSIAGDIQYS. The CDR3 nucleotides read TGTGCCAGTAGTATAGCAGGGGACATTCAGTACTCC.

This clonotype was counted only a few times. The chain has TRBV12-3 or TRBV12-4 and TRBJ1-5; a weak D match, TRBD1 (6 bases). There are 15 residues in the CDR3. Trimming cost V 4 bases and J 2 bases, with 12 bases left between them. The CDR3 reads CASSSGDYGNQPQHF. In DNA, the CDR3 is TGTGCCAGCAGTTCAGGGGATTACGGCAATCAGCCCCAGCATTTT.

Comment on this clonotype: With a much larger clone just one base away, this may be a read error. The chain combines TRBV12-3 or TRBV12-4 with TRBJ2-5; D gene uncertain. The CDR3 loop spans 12 amino acids. The CDR3 here is CASSLTVETQDF. CDR3 in DNA: TGTGCCAGCAGTTTAACCGTCGAGACCCAGGACTTC.

This clonotype was seen repeatedly, ten times or more. The V and J genes are TRBV12-3 or TRBV12-4 and TRBJ2-1; tentative D call: TRBD2 (6 bases). Trimming removed 7 bases from V and 0 bases from J, with 16 bases in between. The CDR3 totals 16 residues. Written as DNA, the CDR3 is TGTGCCAGCATCCCCGGCCGGGGGAGCTCCTACAATGAGCAGTTCTTC. This codes for CASIPGRGSSYNEQFF.